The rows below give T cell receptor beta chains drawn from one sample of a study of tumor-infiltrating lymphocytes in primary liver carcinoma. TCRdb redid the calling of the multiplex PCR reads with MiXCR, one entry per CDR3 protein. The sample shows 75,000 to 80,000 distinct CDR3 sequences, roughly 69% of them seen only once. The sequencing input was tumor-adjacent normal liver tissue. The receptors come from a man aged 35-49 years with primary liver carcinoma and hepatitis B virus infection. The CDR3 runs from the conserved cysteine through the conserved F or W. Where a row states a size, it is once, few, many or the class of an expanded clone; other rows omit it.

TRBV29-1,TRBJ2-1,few,CSVPLAAQYNEQFF
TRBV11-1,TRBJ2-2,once,CTTSLVHFGELFF
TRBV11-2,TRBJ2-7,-,CARSTRTGGFFEQYF
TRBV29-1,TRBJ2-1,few,CSVLDSEQLF
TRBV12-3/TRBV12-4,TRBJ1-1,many,CASSLSVTGGEEAFF
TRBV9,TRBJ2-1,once,CASSVAGGLVGGEQFF
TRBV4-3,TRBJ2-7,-,CASNQELAGGHEQYF
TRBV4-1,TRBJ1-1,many,CASSQDGYTEAFF
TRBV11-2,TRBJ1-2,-,CASSPEIPGQVNCVYTF
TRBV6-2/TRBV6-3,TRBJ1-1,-,CASSYQELNTEAFF
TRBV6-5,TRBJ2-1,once,CASGFLIGSYNEQFF
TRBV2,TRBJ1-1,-,CASSENGVPEAFF
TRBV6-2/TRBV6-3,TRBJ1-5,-,CARTLDSYSNQSQHF
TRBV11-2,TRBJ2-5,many,CASRSRDSVHQETQYF
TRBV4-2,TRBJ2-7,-,CVSSQGLSGFMYGQYF
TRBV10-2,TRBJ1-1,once,CAGSATGPSEAFF
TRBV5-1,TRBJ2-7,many,CASRQDGAYEQYF
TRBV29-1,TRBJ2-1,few,CSVELAGVLGEHFF
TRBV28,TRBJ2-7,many,CASSLSSRLGGSSYEQYF
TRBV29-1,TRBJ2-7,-,CSAAGTGGYEQYF
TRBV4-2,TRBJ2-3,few,CASSQYLAGGTDTQYF
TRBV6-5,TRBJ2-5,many,CASSYPGGSGTQYF
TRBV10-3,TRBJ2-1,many,CAITERENNEQFF
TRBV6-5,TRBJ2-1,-,CASNYSRGKNEQFF
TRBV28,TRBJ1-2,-,CASTLGGILGGYTF
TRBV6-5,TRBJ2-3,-,CASSSRGQRRGPDTQYF
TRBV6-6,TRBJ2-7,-,CASSPRLVYEQYF
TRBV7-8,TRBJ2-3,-,CASSNPGLDFTGKDTRYF
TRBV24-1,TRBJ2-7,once,CATSGSSSYEQSF
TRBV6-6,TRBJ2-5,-,CVSGSAGGSETQYF
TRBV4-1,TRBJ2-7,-,CASIQDLRGGYEQYF
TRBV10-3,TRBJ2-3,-,CAIGARASTDTQYF
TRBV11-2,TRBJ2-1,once,CASRLDGRFSGTLFNEQFF
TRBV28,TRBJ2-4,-,CASLPPGGAKNIQYF
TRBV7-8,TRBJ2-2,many,CAGRATNTGELFF
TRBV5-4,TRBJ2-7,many,CASSLGLEQYF
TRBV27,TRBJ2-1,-,CASSELAGAIGEQFF
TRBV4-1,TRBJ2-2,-,CASSLQTGVLNTGELFF
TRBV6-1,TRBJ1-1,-,CASLRQGALTEAFF
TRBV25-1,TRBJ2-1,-,CASSDTSGRAGASYNEQFF
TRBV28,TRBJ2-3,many,CASSESTDTQYF
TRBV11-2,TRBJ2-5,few,CTSSLDPRSSGRGETQYF
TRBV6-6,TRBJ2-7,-,CVSTPSRSPVQYF
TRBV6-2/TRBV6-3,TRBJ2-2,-,CANSYTSSGPYTEELFF
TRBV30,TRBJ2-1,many,CAWRPSYNEQFF
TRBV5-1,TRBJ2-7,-,CASSFAQGGHEQYF
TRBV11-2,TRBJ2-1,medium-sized,CASSLDRGSNEQFF
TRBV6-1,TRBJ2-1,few,CASSRLAGHDEQFF
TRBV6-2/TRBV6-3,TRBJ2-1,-,CASNYGPYSREQFF
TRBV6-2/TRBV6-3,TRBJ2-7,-,CASRASRFSYEQYF
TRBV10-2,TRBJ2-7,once,CASSGSYKQYF
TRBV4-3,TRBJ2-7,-,CATRQDRETLYEQYF
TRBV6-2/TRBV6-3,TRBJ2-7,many,CASSRLAGVYEQYF
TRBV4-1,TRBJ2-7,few,CASSPREELFYEPYF
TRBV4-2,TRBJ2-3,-,CASSQELAPRIGTQYF